This entry lists 11 T cell receptor beta chains sequenced from one sample in a study of blood T cell repertoires in COVID-19. TCRdb keeps only in-frame clones here, not all; method: immunoSEQ multiplex PCR. The sample shows about 170,000 clones, more than 65% of them seen only once. Input material: peripheral blood. The receptors shown here come from a human donor with acute or convalescent COVID-19. The donor label of this sample is uncertain.

The chain links TRBV5-1 to TRBJ1-1, with 8 bases aligning to TRBD1. CDR3 length: 14 amino acids. The V segment lost 3 bases and the J segment 2 bases; nucleotides outside the gene matches: 3. Germline V gene sequence: CDR1 SGHRS, CDR2 YFSETQ. This CDR3 is CASSWGQVNTEAFF. In nucleotides, the CDR3 is TGCGCCAGCAGCTGGGGACAGGTCAACACTGAAGCTTTCTTT. The entire variable domain, with the rest obtained from reference TRBV5-1 and TRBJ1-1, is as follows: KAGVTQTPRYLIKTRGQQVTLSCSPISGHRSVSWYQQTPGQGLQFLFEYFSETQRNKGNFPGRFSGRQFSNSRSEMNVSTLELGDSALYLCASSWGQVNTEAFFGQGTRLTVV.

The genes are TRBV10-3 and TRBJ2-1; TRBD2 agrees at 9 bases. Trimming at V came to 5 bases and at J to 9 bases, leaving 8 bases not matched to a gene. CDR1 and CDR2 (germline): ENHRY, SYGVKD. The CDR3 contains 14 residues. The CDR3: CAISRASGISEQFF. In DNA form, the CDR3 reads TGTGCCATCAGTCGAGCTAGCGGGATCTCTGAGCAGTTCTTC.

The chain has TRBV7-9 and TRBJ2-3, with 7 positions matching TRBD2. The CDR3 runs 15 residues. In germline, CDR1 is SEHNR, CDR2 FQNEAQ (reference sequence). The V and J ends lost 7 bases and 3 bases, in that order; junction bases with no gene match: 10. The CDR3 spells CASTPSRGGTDTQYF. The CDR3 DNA reads TGTGCCAGCACCCCCTCGCGGGGAGGGACAGATACGCAGTATTTT.

This clone was seen a handful of times. This chain uses TRBV9 with TRBJ1-2, with 12 bases aligning to TRBD1. This CDR3 contains 14 residues. The V segment lost 1 base and the J segment 8 bases; nucleotides outside the gene matches: 3. CDR1 and CDR2 from the germline V gene are SGDLS and YYNGEE. DNA for the CDR3: TGTGCCAGCAGCGTAATGGGGACAGGGGGCGGCTACACCTTC. Protein product: CASSVMGTGGGYTF.

This sequence joins TRBV6-5 and TRBJ2-2; TRBD2 matches at 7 bases. Per germline, CDR1 MNHEY and CDR2 SVGAGI. CDR3 length: 15 amino acids. J lost 0 bases, V lost 6 bases, and 4 bases had no gene match. CDR3 nucleotides: TGTGCCAGCAGCCGGCTAGCGGCGAACACCGGGGAGCTGTTTTTT. Its translation is CASSRLAANTGELFF.

This chain uses TRBV5-1 with TRBJ1-1; 7 bases align to TRBD1. The V segment lost 4 bases and the J segment 4 bases; nucleotides outside the gene matches: 10. The CDR3 spans 15 residues. CDR1 is SGHRS, CDR2 YFSETQ, per germline. Here the CDR3 DNA reads TGCGCCAGCAGCAATAGACAGGGAAGAGTCACTGAAGCTTTCTTT. Its translation: CASSNRQGRVTEAFF.

The chain uses TRBV7-2 and TRBJ2-5; 12 bases are a match to TRBD2. There are 16 residues in the CDR3. The germline CDR1 and CDR2 sequences are SGHTA and FQGNSA. V gave up 5 bases and J gave up 5 bases; unmatched junction bases: 9. The DNA of the CDR3 is TGTGCCAGCAGCAGATCTAGCGGGGGGGATGGGGAGACCCAGTACTTC. Amino acids: CASSRSSGGDGETQYF.

V usage is TRBV6-2 or TRBV6-3 and J usage is TRBJ2-5; D may be TRBD1 (6 bases). The germline V and J ends were trimmed by 0 bases and 4 bases, with 9 bases remaining between them. Germline V gene lookup returns CDR1 MNHEY and CDR2 SVGEGT. The CDR3 sequence is 14 residues long. The CDR3 DNA reads as TGTGCCAGCAGTTACTCAGGGGGTACAGAGACCCAGTACTTC. This sequence encodes CASSYSGGTETQYF.

This chain joins TRBV15 and TRBJ1-2; a weak D match, TRBD1 (5 bases). This CDR3 is built from 15 residues. V lost 0 bases, J lost 7 bases, and 15 bases lay in between. CDR1 is LNHNV, CDR2 YYDKDF, per germline (reference sequence). CDR3 coding DNA: TGTGCCACCAGCAGAGATATGGCGCAGGGAAGTGGCTACACCTTC. Protein: CATSRDMAQGSGYTF.

The chain uses TRBV25-1 and TRBJ1-2, with TRBD1 matching 8 bases. Germline values: CDR1 MGHDK, CDR2 SYGVNS. This CDR3 has 13 amino acids. After removal of 4 bases from V and 6 bases from J, the junction contained 4 bases not matched to a gene. Here the CDR3 reads CASSASGGDGYTF. The CDR3 nucleotides are TGTGCCAGCAGTGCCTCAGGGGGCGATGGCTACACCTTC.

The chain couples TRBV2 to TRBJ1-1; 9 bases map to TRBD1. The CDR3 has 15 amino acids. Germline values: CDR1 SNHLY, CDR2 FYNNEI. V was pared by 10 bases and J by 1 base, with 10 bases of the junction left unmatched. CDR3 in amino acids: CATTKGTGKNTEAFF. CDR3 nucleotide sequence: TGTGCCACCACCAAAGGGACAGGGAAGAACACTGAAGCTTTCTTT.